The 5 T cell receptor beta chains reported below all come from one sample, sequenced in a study of cytomegalovirus exposure and HLA in healthy donors. The primer mix had 60 Vbeta and 13 Jbeta primers. This table comes from immunoSEQ multiplex PCR, and its TCRdb copy is limited to in-frame clones, with some not included. The sample yields roughly 100,000 clones, roughly 80% seen once. The sample was PBMCs. These receptors were collected from a man aged 30-40 years in good health and CMV-seropositive.

The count of this clone is one. The rearrangement links TRBV19 to TRBJ1-4; tentatively, D is TRBD1 (5 bases). This CDR3 spans 14 amino acids. The V gene lost 5 bases and the J gene lost 3 bases, with 10 bases spanning the gap. Germline V gene lookup returns CDR1 LNHDA and CDR2 SQIVND (reference sequence). CDR3 in amino acids: CASSFPGSNEKLFF. In DNA, the CDR3 is TGTGCCAGTAGTTTTCCAGGGTCTAATGAAAAACTGTTTTTT.

V usage is TRBV7-2 and J usage is TRBJ2-7, with a possible D match to TRBD1 (6 bases). The CDR3 is 15 residues long. Germline CDR1 and CDR2: SGHTA and FQGNSA. V lost 2 bases and J lost 3, with 14 bases in between. The CDR3 here is CASSLSAGVDYEQYF. The CDR3 region has the DNA TGTGCCAGCAGCTTATCGGCAGGGGTAGACTACGAGCAGTACTTC.

This chain joins TRBV15 and TRBJ2-2, with D perhaps matching TRBD1 (6 bases). The CDR3 runs 18 residues. Germline V lookup: CDR1 LNHNV, CDR2 YYDKDF (reference sequence). V lost 0 bases to trimming and J lost 2 bases, with 16 bases between them. CDR3 residues: CATSRDFLGGINTGELFF. The CDR3 DNA reads as TGTGCCACCAGCAGAGATTTCCTAGGGGGTATTAACACCGGGGAGCTGTTTTTT.

V gene TRBV4-3 combines with J gene TRBJ2-1, with 11 bases lining up with TRBD1. Losses at the gene ends were 3 bases for V and 5 bases for J; bases not matched to a gene: 12. The CDR3 extends over 18 amino acids. The germline V gene encodes CDR1 LGHNA and CDR2 YSLEER. CDR3 DNA sequence: TGCGCCAGCAGCCAGCGGGACAGGGGGGTTTTGATGGACAATGAGCAGTTCTTC. Translated: CASSQRDRGVLMDNEQFF.

The rearrangement joins TRBV5-8 to TRBJ2-1, with D perhaps matching TRBD1 (5 bases). The V gene lost 2 bases and the J gene lost 3 bases, with 9 bases spanning the gap. The CDR3 has 14 amino acids. The germline CDR1 and CDR2 sequences are SGHTS and YDEGEE. This chain's CDR3 is CASSFRTIYNEQFF. The CDR3 region has the DNA TGTGCCAGCAGCTTCAGGACAATCTACAATGAGCAGTTCTTC.